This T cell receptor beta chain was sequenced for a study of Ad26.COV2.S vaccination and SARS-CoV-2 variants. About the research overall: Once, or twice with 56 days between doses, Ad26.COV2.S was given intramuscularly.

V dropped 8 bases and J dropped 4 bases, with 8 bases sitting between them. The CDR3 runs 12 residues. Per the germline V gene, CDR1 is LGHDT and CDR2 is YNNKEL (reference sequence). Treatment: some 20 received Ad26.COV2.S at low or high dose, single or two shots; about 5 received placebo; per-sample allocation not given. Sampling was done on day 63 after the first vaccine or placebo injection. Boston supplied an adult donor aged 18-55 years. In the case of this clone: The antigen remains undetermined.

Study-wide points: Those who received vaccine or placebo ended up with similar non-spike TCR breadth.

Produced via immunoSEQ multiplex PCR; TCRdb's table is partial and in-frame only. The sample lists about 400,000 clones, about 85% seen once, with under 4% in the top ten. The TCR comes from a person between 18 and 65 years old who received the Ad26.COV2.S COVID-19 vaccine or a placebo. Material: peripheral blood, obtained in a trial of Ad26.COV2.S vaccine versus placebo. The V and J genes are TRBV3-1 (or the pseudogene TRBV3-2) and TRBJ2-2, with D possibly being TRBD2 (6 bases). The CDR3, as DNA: TGTGCCAGCGTTAGCGGCACCGGGGAGCTGTTTTTT. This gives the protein CASVSGTGELFF.